The next 15 T cell receptor beta chains were all read from a single sample in a study of T cell repertoires in cytomegalovirus infection (dated by TCRdb to the late 2010s). This sample was sequenced with an Illumina HiSeq 1500. The public reads were quality trimmed at Q25 with fastp and then assembled into clones with MiXCR by TCRdb, keeping productive beta chains. CDR3 protein duplicates are merged, each entry listing the most common genes and DNA. A total of about 150,000 distinct CDR3 sequences appear in this sample, 23% of them only once. The ten largest clones represent approximately 11% of the sample. The sequencing input was PBMCs. The receptors originated from a human donor in good health (CMV status not recorded). Some clones in this sample may be carry-over from other donors' samples.

For this clonotype: A much more abundant neighbour one base away suggests this may be a read error. The V call is TRBV7-2, the J call TRBJ2-2; 13 bases align to TRBD2. Germline V gene data show CDR1 as SGHTA and CDR2 as FQGNSA. The CDR3 is made up of 17 amino acids. With V trimmed by 0 bases and J by 7 bases, 5 bases remained unmatched. The CDR3 DNA reads as TGTGCCAGCAGCTTAGCGGGGACTAGCGGGGTCAACGGGGAGCTGTTTTTT. Protein: CASSLAGTSGVNGELFF.

This clonotype was found a few times. The chain employs TRBV9 and TRBJ2-2, with 8 bases aligning to TRBD1. This CDR3 contains 15 residues. Germline-derived CDR1 and CDR2 are SGDLS and YYNGEE. The ends lost 2 bases at V and 4 bases at J; junction bases unmatched: 4. The CDR3 region is CASSVGQGLTGELFF. The CDR3, as DNA: TGTGCCAGCAGCGTCGGACAGGGTCTCACCGGGGAGCTGTTTTTT. The whole variable domain, remainder taken from reference TRBV9 and TRBJ2-2, is DSGVTQTPKHLITATGQRVTLRCSPRSGDLSVYWYQQSLDQGLQFLIQYYNGEERAKGNILERFSAQQFPDLHSELNLSSLELGDSALYFCASSVGQGLTGELFFGEGSRLTVL.

This clonotype was seen a handful of times. This chain joins TRBV5-4 and TRBJ2-7, with 7 bases fitting TRBD1. With V trimmed by 3 bases and J by 4 bases, 7 bases remained unmatched. This CDR3 region has 14 residues. Germline lookup yields CDR1 SGHNT and CDR2 YYREEE (reference sequence). CDR3 protein: CASSSRTGGYEQYF. CDR3 sequence (DNA): TGTGCCAGCAGCTCCCGGACAGGAGGATACGAGCAGTACTTC.

The gene calls are TRBV6-2 or TRBV6-3 and TRBJ1-5; D is uncertain. V lost 8 bases and J lost 3, with 14 bases in between. This CDR3 spans 14 amino acids. CDR1 and CDR2 (germline): MNHEY, SVGEGT. CDR3 amino acids: CASRRLANNQPQHF. CDR3 sequence (DNA): TGTGCCAGCCGCCGCCTTGCGAACAATCAGCCCCAGCATTTT.

This clonotype was counted a few times. The CDR3 DNA is TGCGCCAGCAGCTTGGTCACACCCAGCTATGGCTACACCTTC. This codes for CASSLVTPSYGYTF. The V call is TRBV5-1, the J call TRBJ1-2, with D unresolved. This CDR3 spans 14 amino acids. The V and J ends lost 0 bases and 4 bases respectively, with 10 bases between them. The V gene's germline CDR1 is SGHRS and CDR2 YFSETQ.

The chain carries TRBV19 and TRBJ1-5; D uncertain. Germline V CDR1 and CDR2: LNHDA, SQIVND (reference sequence). The CDR3 is made up of 12 amino acids. V lost 8 bases, J lost 5 bases, and 10 bases lay in between. The CDR3 here is CASGEGYQPQHF. The CDR3 DNA is TGTGCCAGTGGGGAAGGATATCAGCCCCAGCATTTT.

This clonotype was counted a few times. The chain is built from TRBV27 and TRBJ1-5, with TRBD1 matching 12 bases. This CDR3 is built from 18 residues. Trimming removed 5 bases from V and 6 bases from J; junction bases left unmatched: 14. Per the germline V gene, CDR1 is MNHEY and CDR2 is SMNVEV (reference sequence). The DNA of the CDR3 is TGTGCCAGCAGTCTCTACCAGGGACAGGGGGCTAAGAGTCAGCCCCAGCATTTT. Translation gives CASSLYQGQGAKSQPQHF.

This chain connects TRBV19 to TRBJ2-5; tentative D call: TRBD1 (6 bases). The CDR3 consists of 13 residues. Germline CDR1 and CDR2: LNHDA and SQIVND (reference sequence). V was trimmed by 10 bases and J by 4 bases, leaving 16 bases between them. The CDR3 DNA reads TGTGCCACGATAGGCAGGGGTAGAGAGACCCAGTACTTC. Protein: CATIGRGRETQYF.

V gene TRBV18 combines with J gene TRBJ2-4; D not certain. V lost 3 bases to trimming and J lost 3 bases, with 15 bases between them. This CDR3 is 16 amino acids long. Germline values: CDR1 KGHSH, CDR2 LQKENI. In nucleotides, the CDR3 is TGTGCCAGCTCACCGACCTCTAGTACGGGCAAAAACATTCAGTACTTC. As protein: CASSPTSSTGKNIQYF.

The V gene is TRBV20-1, the J gene TRBJ1-5, with D uncertain. Germline V gene data show CDR1 as DFQATT and CDR2 as SNEGSKA (reference sequence). The V gene lost 1 base and the J gene lost 5 bases, with 9 bases spanning the gap. The CDR3 contains 13 residues. CDR3 amino acids: CSARGHLDQPQHF. The CDR3 bases are TGCAGTGCTAGAGGACATTTGGATCAGCCCCAGCATTTT.

This clonotype occurred a few times. The chain has TRBV11-2 and TRBJ2-7; D may be TRBD1 or TRBD2 (5 bases each). V was cut by 2 bases and J by 1 base, with 6 bases left in between. From germline, CDR1 is SGHAT and CDR2 FQNNGV. This CDR3 has 13 amino acids. CDR3: CASSLWGSYEQYF. The CDR3, as DNA: TGTGCCAGCAGCTTATGGGGGTCCTACGAGCAGTACTTC.

The sample holds a few counts of this clonotype. The chain joins TRBV5-6 to TRBJ1-2, with no clear D. The CDR3 runs to 14 residues. CDR1 SGHDT and CDR2 YYEEEE come from the germline V gene. The V end was cut by 2 bases, the J end by 7 bases, with 15 bases between. The CDR3 coding sequence is TGTGCCAGCAGCTTAGGCTTAGAGGTTCGTGGCTACACCTTC. Translation gives CASSLGLEVRGYTF. The variable domain in full, completed from reference TRBV5-6 and TRBJ1-2, reads DAGVTQSPTHLIKTRGQQVTLRCSPKSGHDTVSWYQQALGQGPQFIFQYYEEEERQRGNFPDRFSGHQFPNYSSELNVNALLLGDSALYLCASSLGLEVRGYTFGSGTRLTVV.

In its sample, this clonotype was seen a few times. J is TRBJ2-5 and V is TRBV29-1; a possible D gene is TRBD1 (7 bases). From germline, CDR1 is SQVTM and CDR2 ANQGSEA. V was shortened by 4 bases and J by 5 bases, with 14 bases between the two germline ends. The CDR3 is 13 amino acids. The CDR3 nucleotides read TGCAGCGTTGGACAGGGAGGTCGGGAGACCCAGTACTTC. Translated: CSVGQGGRETQYF.

Ten or more counts support this clonotype. This rearrangement joins TRBV7-2 to TRBJ1-4; TRBD1 agrees at 8 bases. Germline V gene lookup returns CDR1 SGHTA and CDR2 FQGNSA. The trim removed 4 bases at V and 7 bases at J, leaving 8 bases unmatched. This CDR3 comprises 15 residues. The DNA for the CDR3 is TGTGCCAGCAGCTCAGACAGGGGCCCCGGTGAAAAACTGTTTTTT. Its protein product is CASSSDRGPGEKLFF.

This clonotype showed up just a few times. The chain couples TRBV9 to TRBJ2-1; TRBD2 matches 13 bases. The CDR3 extends over 16 amino acids. With V trimmed by 3 bases and J by 8 bases, 8 bases remained unmatched. Germline V gene lookup returns CDR1 SGDLS and CDR2 YYNGEE. The DNA for the CDR3 is TGTGCCAGCAGCGGACTTACTAGCGGGGGGGCACATGAGCAGTTCTTC. This sequence encodes CASSGLTSGGAHEQFF. The full variable domain, with the rest looked up from reference TRBV9 and TRBJ2-1, is DSGVTQTPKHLITATGQRVTLRCSPRSGDLSVYWYQQSLDQGLQFLIQYYNGEERAKGNILERFSAQQFPDLHSELNLSSLELGDSALYFCASSGLTSGGAHEQFFGPGTRLTVL.